Reported below is one TCR beta chain. The antigen is unknown. The data were taken from a study of T-cell reconstitution after alpha-beta-depleted transplantation in children. TCRbeta library construction was performed incorporating unique molecular identifiers. Using its own MiXCR run on the PCR reads, TCRdb lists one record per CDR3 protein. The data show approximately 500,000 distinct CDR3 sequences, 25% to 30% seen once. V lost 3 bases and J lost 3, with 21 bases in between. This CDR3 comprises 17 residues. Germline CDR1 and CDR2: MDHEN and SYDVKM. Regarding the study as a whole: One year post-transplant, T-cell counts and diversity were largely derived from T cells produced anew. In patients about two months after transplant, alpha-beta T cells reportedly arose from several hundred expanded graft clones.

Sequenced material: PBMCs, taken before TCRalphabeta/CD19-depleted stem cell transplant. The V gene is TRBV28, the J gene TRBJ2-7; D remains unclear. This clonotype was obtained from a boy younger than two with Wiskott-Aldrich syndrome, due to receive a stem cell transplant. Here the CDR3 reads CASSFPLTGRAGYEQYF. The CDR3 region has the DNA TGTGCCAGCAGTTTCCCACTCACCGGCCGAGCAGGCTACGAGCAGTACTTC.